This paragraph reports one T cell receptor beta chain. Its target is unknown. The PCR ran on 60 Vbeta and 13 Jbeta primers. Profiled with immunoSEQ multiplex PCR; TCRdb holds only in-frame clones, not every one. The profile covers roughly 200,000 clones, with approximately 78% appearing a single time and 2.7% taken by the ten largest. CDR3 length: 15 amino acids. Losses at the gene ends were 6 bases for V and 1 base for J; bases not matched to a gene: 7. Germline V gene lookup returns CDR1 MGHRA and CDR2 YSYEKL. The sample comes from a study of cytomegalovirus exposure and HLA in healthy donors. Broader study findings: Rarity marked most TCR sequences, yet some public TCRs occurred in many donors. In an earlier analysis, in some 500 donors, most V segments appeared productive either ~90% or ~30% of the time.

Sequencing was performed on PBMCs. The clonotype originates from a woman between 40 and 55 years old in good health and CMV-seronegative. This chain links TRBV4-1 with TRBJ1-1; 8 bases align to TRBD1. In nucleotides, the CDR3 is TGCGCCAGCAGACCCGTCAGGGGGCCGAACACTGAAGCTTTCTTT. This gives the protein CASRPVRGPNTEAFF.